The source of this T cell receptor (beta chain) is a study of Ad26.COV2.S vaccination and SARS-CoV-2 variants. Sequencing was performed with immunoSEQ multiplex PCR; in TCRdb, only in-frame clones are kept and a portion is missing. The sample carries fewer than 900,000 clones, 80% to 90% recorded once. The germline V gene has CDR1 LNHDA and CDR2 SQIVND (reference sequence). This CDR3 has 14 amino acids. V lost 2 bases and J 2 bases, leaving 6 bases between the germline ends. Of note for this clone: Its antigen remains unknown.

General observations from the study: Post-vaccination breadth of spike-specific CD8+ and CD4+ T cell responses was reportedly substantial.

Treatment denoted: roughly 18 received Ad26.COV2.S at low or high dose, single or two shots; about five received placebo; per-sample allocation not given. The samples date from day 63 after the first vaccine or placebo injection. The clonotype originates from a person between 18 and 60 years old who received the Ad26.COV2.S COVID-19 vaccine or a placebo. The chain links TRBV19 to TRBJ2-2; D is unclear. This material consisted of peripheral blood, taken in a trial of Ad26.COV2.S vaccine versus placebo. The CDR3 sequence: CASSIHRNTGELFF. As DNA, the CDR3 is TGTGCCAGTAGTATACACAGAAACACCGGGGAGCTGTTTTTT.